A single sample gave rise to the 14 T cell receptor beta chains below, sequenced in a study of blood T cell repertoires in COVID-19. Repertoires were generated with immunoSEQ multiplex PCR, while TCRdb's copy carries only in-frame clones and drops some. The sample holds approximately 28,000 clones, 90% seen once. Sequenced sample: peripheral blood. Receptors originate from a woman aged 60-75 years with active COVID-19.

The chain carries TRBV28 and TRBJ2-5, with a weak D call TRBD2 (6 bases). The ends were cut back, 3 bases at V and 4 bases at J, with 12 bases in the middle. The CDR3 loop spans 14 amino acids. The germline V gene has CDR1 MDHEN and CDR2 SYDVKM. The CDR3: CASSFRGRAETQYF. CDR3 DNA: TGTGCCAGCAGTTTCCGGGGGAGAGCAGAGACCCAGTACTTC.

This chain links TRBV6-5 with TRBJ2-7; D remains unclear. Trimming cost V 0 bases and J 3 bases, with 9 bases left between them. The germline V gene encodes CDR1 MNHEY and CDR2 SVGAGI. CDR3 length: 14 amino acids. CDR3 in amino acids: CASSYSTPGYEQYF. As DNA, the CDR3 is TGTGCCAGCAGTTACTCGACGCCGGGCTACGAGCAGTACTTC.

The DNA for the CDR3 is TGTGCCAGCAGACTAGCGGGGAGCTCCTACAATGAGCAGTTCTTC. Protein product: CASRLAGSSYNEQFF. The chain employs TRBV6-6 and TRBJ2-1, with 10 bases identical to TRBD2. Germline V gene sequence: CDR1 MNHNY, CDR2 SVGAGI (reference sequence). The CDR3 is made up of 15 amino acids. Losses at the gene ends were 6 bases for V and 0 bases for J; bases not matched to a gene: 2.

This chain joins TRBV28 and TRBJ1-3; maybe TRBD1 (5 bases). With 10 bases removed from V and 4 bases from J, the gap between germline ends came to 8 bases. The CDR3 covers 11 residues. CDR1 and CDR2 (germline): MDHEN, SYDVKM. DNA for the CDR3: TGTGCCACCTACAGGGGAAACACCATATATTTT. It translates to CATYRGNTIYF.

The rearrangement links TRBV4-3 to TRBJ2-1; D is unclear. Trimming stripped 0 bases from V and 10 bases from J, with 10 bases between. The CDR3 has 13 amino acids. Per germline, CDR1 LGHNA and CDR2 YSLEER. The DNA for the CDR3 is TGCGCCAGCAGCCAAGATCATGCGGAAGAGCAGTTCTTC. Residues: CASSQDHAEEQFF.

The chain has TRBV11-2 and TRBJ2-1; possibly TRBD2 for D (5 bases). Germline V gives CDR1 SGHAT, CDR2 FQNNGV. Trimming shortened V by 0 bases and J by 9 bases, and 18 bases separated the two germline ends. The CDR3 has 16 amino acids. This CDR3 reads CASSLDGLLQESEQFF. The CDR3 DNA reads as TGTGCCAGCAGCTTAGATGGACTTCTCCAGGAGAGTGAGCAGTTCTTC. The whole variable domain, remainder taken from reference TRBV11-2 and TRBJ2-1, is EAGVAQSPRYKIIEKRQSVAFWCNPISGHATLYWYQQILGQGPKLLIQFQNNGVVDDSQLPKDRFSAERLKGVDSTLKIQPAKLEDSAVYLCASSLDGLLQESEQFFGPGTRLTVL.

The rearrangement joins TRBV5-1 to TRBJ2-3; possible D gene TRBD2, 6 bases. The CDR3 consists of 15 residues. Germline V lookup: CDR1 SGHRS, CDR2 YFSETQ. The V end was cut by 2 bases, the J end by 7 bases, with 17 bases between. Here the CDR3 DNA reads TGCGCCAGCAGCTTAGCACTAGCTCTAGAAAATACGCAGTATTTT. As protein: CASSLALALENTQYF.

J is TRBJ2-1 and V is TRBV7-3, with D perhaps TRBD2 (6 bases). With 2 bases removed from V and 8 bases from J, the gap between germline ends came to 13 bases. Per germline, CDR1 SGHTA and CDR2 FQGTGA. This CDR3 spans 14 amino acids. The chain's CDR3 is CASSLGSTGDEQFF. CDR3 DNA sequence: TGTGCCAGCAGCTTAGGCTCCACGGGGGATGAGCAGTTCTTC.

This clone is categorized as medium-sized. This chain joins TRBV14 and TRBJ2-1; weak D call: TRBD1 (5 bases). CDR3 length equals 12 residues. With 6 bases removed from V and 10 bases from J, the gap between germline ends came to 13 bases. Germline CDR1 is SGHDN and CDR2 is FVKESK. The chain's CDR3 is CASSLGAAEQFF. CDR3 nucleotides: TGTGCCAGCAGTCTAGGGGCAGCCGAGCAGTTCTTC.

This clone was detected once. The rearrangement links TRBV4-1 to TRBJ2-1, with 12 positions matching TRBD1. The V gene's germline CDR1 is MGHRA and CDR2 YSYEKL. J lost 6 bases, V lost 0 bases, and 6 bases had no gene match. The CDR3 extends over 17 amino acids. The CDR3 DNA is TGCGCCAGCAGCCAAGATAAGGGGGACAGGGGGCTCAATGAGCAGTTCTTC. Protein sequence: CASSQDKGDRGLNEQFF.

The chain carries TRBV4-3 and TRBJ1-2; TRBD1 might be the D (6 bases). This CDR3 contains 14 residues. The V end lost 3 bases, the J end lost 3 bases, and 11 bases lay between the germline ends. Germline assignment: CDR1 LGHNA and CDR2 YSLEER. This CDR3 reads CASSHVNRDYGYTF. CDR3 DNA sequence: TGCGCCAGCAGCCACGTTAACAGGGACTATGGCTACACCTTC.

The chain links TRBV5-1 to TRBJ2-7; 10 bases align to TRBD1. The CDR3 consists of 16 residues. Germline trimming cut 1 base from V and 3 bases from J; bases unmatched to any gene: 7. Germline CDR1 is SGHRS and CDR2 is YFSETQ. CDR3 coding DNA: TGCGCCAGCAGCTTGAATATTGGGACAGGGGTCTACGAGCAGTACTTC. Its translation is CASSLNIGTGVYEQYF.

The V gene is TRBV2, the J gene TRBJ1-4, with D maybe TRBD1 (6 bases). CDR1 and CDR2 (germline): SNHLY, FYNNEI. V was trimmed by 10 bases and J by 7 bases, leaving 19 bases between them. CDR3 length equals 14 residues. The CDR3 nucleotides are TGTGCCACGGGGACGACAGGCTTGGGTGAAAAACTGTTTTTT. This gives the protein CATGTTGLGEKLFF.

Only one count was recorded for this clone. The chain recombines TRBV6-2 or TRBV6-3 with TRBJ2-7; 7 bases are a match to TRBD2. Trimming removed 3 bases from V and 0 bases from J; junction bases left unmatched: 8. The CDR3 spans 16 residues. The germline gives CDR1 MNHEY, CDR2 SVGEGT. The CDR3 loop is CASSYVSGGTSYEQYF. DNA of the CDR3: TGTGCCAGCAGTTATGTTTCGGGAGGTACCTCCTACGAGCAGTACTTC.